Following are 7 T cell receptor beta chains from one sample sequenced in a study of CD8 T cells in Susac syndrome. Random hexamers primed reverse transcription of about 0.5 to 1 ug RNA. TCRdb reprocessed the immunoSEQ multiplex PCR reads via MiXCR and lists one record per CDR3 protein. The table records about 170,000 distinct CDR3 sequences, roughly 92% of them present only once. Material for sequencing was CD4+ T cells from PBMCs. These receptors were collected from a human donor with multiple sclerosis.

The rearrangement links TRBV5-1 to TRBJ2-7; 15 bases map to TRBD2. Germline V gene data show CDR1 as SGHRS and CDR2 as YFSETQ. V dropped 2 bases and J dropped 6; count of bases not matched to a gene: 3. The CDR3 contains 15 residues. The CDR3 reads CASSFGLAGGPEQYF. The CDR3 bases are TGCGCCAGCAGCTTTGGACTAGCGGGAGGGCCCGAGCAGTACTTC.

This rearrangement joins TRBV5-1 to TRBJ2-2; D uncertain. The CDR3 has 15 residues. Trimming removed 0 bases from V and 2 bases from J, with 8 bases in between. Germline V gene data show CDR1 as SGHRS and CDR2 as YFSETQ. CDR3 in amino acids: CASSLASINTGELFF. In DNA, the CDR3 is TGCGCCAGCAGCTTGGCCTCGATCAACACCGGGGAGCTGTTTTTT.

This clonotype was detected only a few times. The chain recombines TRBV6-5 with TRBJ1-2, with 8 nucleotides matching TRBD1. After removal of 5 bases from V and 2 bases from J, the junction contained 4 bases not matched to a gene. The CDR3 loop spans 14 amino acids. Germline CDR1 MNHEY, CDR2 SVGAGI. CDR3 sequence: CASSPGGSNYGYTF. The CDR3 DNA follows: TGTGCCAGCAGTCCAGGGGGCTCCAACTATGGCTACACCTTC.

The chain carries TRBV6-2 or TRBV6-3 and TRBJ1-2; 7 bases are a match to TRBD1. The germline V gene encodes CDR1 MNHEY and CDR2 SVGEGT. CDR3 length equals 12 residues. Trimming at V came to 5 bases and at J to 5 bases, leaving 2 bases not matched to a gene. CDR3 nucleotides: TGTGCCAGCAGTGGGACAGAGTATGGCTACACCTTC. Translating gives CASSGTEYGYTF.

The V and J genes are TRBV9 and TRBJ2-2; D might be TRBD1 (6 bases). Trimming shortened V by 4 bases and J by 8 bases, and 21 bases separated the two germline ends. In germline, CDR1 is SGDLS, CDR2 YYNGEE. This CDR3 region has 16 residues. CDR3 sequence reads: CASSPTGLKEMGELFF. The CDR3 DNA sequence: TGTGCCAGCAGCCCTACAGGGTTAAAGGAAATGGGGGAGCTGTTTTTT.

CDR3 coding DNA: TGTGCCTGGAGTCTCGGCCCTAGCGGGATTTACGAGCAGTACTTC. It translates to CAWSLGPSGIYEQYF. This chain connects TRBV30 to TRBJ2-7, with 9 nucleotides matching TRBD2. The CDR3 has 15 amino acids. The germline V gene encodes CDR1 GTSNPN and CDR2 SVGIG (reference sequence). Losses at the gene ends were 2 bases for V and 4 bases for J; bases not matched to a gene: 9.

The V gene is TRBV7-2, the J gene TRBJ2-7, with 8 bases fitting TRBD2. Germline trimming cut 2 bases from V and 5 bases from J; bases unmatched to any gene: 2. The CDR3 extends over 13 amino acids. Germline loops: CDR1 SGHTA, CDR2 FQGNSA. The CDR3 nucleotides are TGTGCCAGCAGCTTAAGGCGGGAGGACGAGCAGTACTTC. Translated: CASSLRREDEQYF.